This T cell receptor (beta chain) came from a study of T cell responses to AZD1222 COVID-19 vaccine. Study at large: Samples with a second dose at about 4 or about 12 weeks were pooled together. Study-wide findings and caveats: Only six individuals given AZD1222 were seropositive at baseline. Recipients of two AZD1222 doses showed rising Spike-specific TCR breadth and depth. Close to half of all spike-specific TCRs reportedly target regions of the variants that are unmutated.

This CDR3 region has 11 residues. Germline loops: CDR1 SGHAT, CDR2 FQNNGV. Note on this clone: Its antigen is undetermined.

Data came from immunoSEQ multiplex PCR; TCRdb stores just in-frame clones and leaves some out. Of about 100,000 clones in the sample, 80% to 90% were seen once. The sample in question was peripheral blood, obtained on day 0 of AZD1222 vaccination. This chain uses TRBV11-2 with TRBJ2-7, with D uncertain. The source is an adult in good health. CDR3 region: CGSGSLTKQYF. In nucleotides, the CDR3 is TGTGGGTCCGGGTCTCTTACGAAGCAGTACTTC. The full variable domain, with the rest looked up from reference TRBV11-2 and TRBJ2-7, is EAGVAQSPRYKIIEKRQSVAFWCNPISGHATLYWYQQILGQGPKLLIQFQNNGVVDDSQLPKDRFSAERLKGVDSTLKIQPAKLEDSAVYLCGSGSLTKQYFGPGTRLTVT.